This T cell receptor (beta chain) was sequenced for a study of T cells in localized non-small cell lung cancer. General observations from the study: Sequencing involved a lone tumor region, leaving heterogeneity possible. Adjacent lung tissue had a median 57 of the top 100 clones found in the tumor.

There are a few counts of this clone. Its antigen remains unidentified. Profiling relied on immunoSEQ multiplex PCR, and the TCRdb table lists in-frame clones only, not all of them. The sample lists under 40,000 clones, around 80% occurring once. Trimming removed 6 bases at V and 4 bases at J, with 9 bases between. The CDR3 runs to 12 residues. Germline V CDR1 and CDR2: SNHLY, FYNNEI. The chain combines TRBV2 with TRBJ1-2; D not certain. Sequenced here: peripheral blood, sampled before any cancer treatment. This clonotype was sampled from a male donor aged 60 or over with stage III squamous cell lung carcinoma. In DNA form, the CDR3 reads TGTGCCAGCAGGCGACACGGCTATGGCTACACCTTC. Protein sequence: CASRRHGYGYTF.